The rows below give T cell receptor beta chains drawn from one sample of a study of OX40 agonist ivuxolimab in advanced cancers. Sequencing used immunoSEQ multiplex PCR; TCRdb keeps in-frame clones, though not all of them. The table has around 60,000 clones, less than 85% seen once. Sequenced material: CD4+ or CD8+ T cells sorted from blood, taken in a trial of the OX40 agonist ivuxolimab. These receptors all come from an adult with an advanced solid tumor such as melanoma, head and neck, liver or kidney cancer. Each CDR3 is given with its conserved first and last residue. D genes are given only for firm matches. Only some rows state a clone size, as once, few, many or a class for expanded clones.

clone_size d_call j_call v_call cdr3_aa cdr3_nt
few . TRBJ2-1 TRBV5-6 CASSLAQPYNEQFF TGTGCCAGCAGCTTGGCTCAGCCCTACAATGAGCAGTTCTTC
. . TRBJ1-3 TRBV7-2 CASRPTDLSGNTIYF TGTGCCAGCAGACCGACGGACCTCTCTGGAAACACCATATATTTT
. . TRBJ2-5 TRBV19 CASTSTPGPQETQYF TGTGCCAGTACCTCTACCCCCGGGCCGCAGGAGACCCAGTACTTC
. TRBD1 TRBJ2-7 TRBV5-6 CASSFGTGAYEQYF TGTGCCAGCAGCTTCGGGACAGGGGCATACGAGCAGTACTTC
. . TRBJ1-6 TRBV6-5 CASSYVDTSNSPLHF TGTGCCAGCAGTTACGTTGACACTAGCAATTCACCCCTCCACTTT
. . TRBJ2-3 TRBV5-8 CASSWAGPTDTQYF TGTGCCAGCAGCTGGGCGGGGCCCACAGATACGCAGTATTTT
. . TRBJ2-5 TRBV5-1 CASSFGNEPETQYF TGCGCCAGCAGCTTCGGCAATGAACCGGAGACCCAGTACTTC
few . TRBJ1-6 TRBV11-2 CASSPTGTTPYNSPLHF TGTGCCAGCAGCCCCACCGGGACGACCCCCTATAATTCACCCCTCCACTTT
once . TRBJ2-5 TRBV21-1 CASSQGRPQETQYF TGTGCCAGCAGCCAGGGACGACCACAAGAGACCCAGTACTTC
. . TRBJ1-2 TRBV29-1 CSGKVTGAFGYTF TGCAGCGGAAAAGTAACGGGGGCATTTGGCTACACCTTC
. TRBD1 TRBJ2-3 TRBV7-9 CASSGTGADTQYF TGTGCCAGCAGCGGTACAGGGGCAGATACGCAGTATTTT
. . TRBJ2-2 TRBV27 CASSYLGHIGTGELFF TGTGCCAGCAGCTATCTTGGACACATTGGGACCGGGGAGCTGTTTTTT
. TRBD2 TRBJ2-1 TRBV28 CAIRAGGPVNEQFF TGTGCCATCAGAGCGGGAGGGCCAGTAAATGAGCAGTTCTTC
. TRBD1 TRBJ1-2 TRBV5-6 CASSIGQGDYGYTF TGTGCCAGCAGCATAGGACAGGGTGACTATGGCTACACCTTC
. . TRBJ2-4 TRBV9 CASSVGKVWGIQYF TGTGCCAGCAGCGTAGGGAAGGTTTGGGGCATTCAGTACTTC
. . TRBJ2-3 TRBV9 CASSVGGGASTDTQYF TGTGCCAGCAGCGTAGGAGGGGGGGCTTCTACAGATACGCAGTATTTT
once . TRBJ1-2 TRBV7-9 CASSSEGSYYDGYTF TGTGCCAGCAGCTCAGAAGGGTCCTATTACGATGGCTACACCTTC
. . TRBJ2-7 TRBV28 CASSPTDISYEQYF TGTGCCAGCAGTCCAACAGACATTTCCTACGAGCAGTACTTC
. . TRBJ1-3 TRBV28 CASSLWSFSGNTIYF TGTGCCAGCAGTTTATGGAGCTTCTCTGGAAACACCATATATTTT
. . TRBJ1-6 TRBV10-3 CAISEMVSSYNSPLHF TGTGCCATCAGTGAGATGGTGAGCTCCTATAATTCACCCCTCCACTTT
. . TRBJ2-1 TRBV4-1 CASSQSSYNEQFF TGCGCCAGCAGCCAAAGCTCCTACAATGAGCAGTTCTTC
. . TRBJ2-1 TRBV15 CATSRDRPASSYNEQFF TGTGCCACCAGCAGAGATCGGCCGGCTAGCTCCTACAATGAGCAGTTCTTC
. TRBD1 TRBJ2-2 TRBV11-2 CASSPDRAGELFF TGTGCCAGCAGCCCTGACAGGGCCGGGGAGCTGTTTTTT
. . TRBJ1-1 TRBV28 CASSRLGQDTEAFF TGTGCCAGCAGTAGGCTTGGTCAAGACACTGAAGCTTTCTTT